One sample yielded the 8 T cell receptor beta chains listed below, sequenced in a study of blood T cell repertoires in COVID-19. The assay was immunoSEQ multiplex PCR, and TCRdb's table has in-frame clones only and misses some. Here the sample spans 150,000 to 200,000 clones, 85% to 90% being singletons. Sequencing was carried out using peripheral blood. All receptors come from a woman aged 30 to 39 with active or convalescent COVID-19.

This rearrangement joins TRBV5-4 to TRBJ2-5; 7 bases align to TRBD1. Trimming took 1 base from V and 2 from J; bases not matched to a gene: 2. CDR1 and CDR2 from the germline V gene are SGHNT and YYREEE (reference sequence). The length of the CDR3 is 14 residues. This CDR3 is CASSLTGVQETQYF. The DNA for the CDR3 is TGTGCCAGCAGCTTGACAGGGGTACAAGAGACCCAGTACTTC.

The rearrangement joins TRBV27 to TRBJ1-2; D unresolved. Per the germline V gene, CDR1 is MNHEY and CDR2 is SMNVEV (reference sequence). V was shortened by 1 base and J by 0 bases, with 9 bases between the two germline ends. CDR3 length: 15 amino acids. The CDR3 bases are TGTGCCAGCAGTTTATGGTATGGCACTAACTATGGCTACACCTTC. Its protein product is CASSLWYGTNYGYTF.

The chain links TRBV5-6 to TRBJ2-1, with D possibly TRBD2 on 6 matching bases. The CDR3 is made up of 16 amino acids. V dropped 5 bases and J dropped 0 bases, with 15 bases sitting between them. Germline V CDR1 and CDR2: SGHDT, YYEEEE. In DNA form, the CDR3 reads TGTGCCAGCAGGCTCGGGACTTATCGCTCCTACAATGAGCAGTTCTTC. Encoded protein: CASRLGTYRSYNEQFF.

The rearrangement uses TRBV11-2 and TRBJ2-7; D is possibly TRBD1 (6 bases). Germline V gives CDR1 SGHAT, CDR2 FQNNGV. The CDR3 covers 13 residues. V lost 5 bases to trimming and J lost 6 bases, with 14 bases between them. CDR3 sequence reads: CASSIQNRAEQYF. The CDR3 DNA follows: TGTGCCAGCAGCATCCAAAACAGGGCCGAGCAGTACTTC.

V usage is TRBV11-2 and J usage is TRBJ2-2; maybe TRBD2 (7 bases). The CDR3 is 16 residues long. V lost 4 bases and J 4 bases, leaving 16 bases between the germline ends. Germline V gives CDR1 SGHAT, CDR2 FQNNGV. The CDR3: CASSSLGGAGTGELFF. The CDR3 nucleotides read TGTGCCAGCAGCTCCCTTGGGGGGGCCGGCACCGGGGAGCTGTTTTTT.

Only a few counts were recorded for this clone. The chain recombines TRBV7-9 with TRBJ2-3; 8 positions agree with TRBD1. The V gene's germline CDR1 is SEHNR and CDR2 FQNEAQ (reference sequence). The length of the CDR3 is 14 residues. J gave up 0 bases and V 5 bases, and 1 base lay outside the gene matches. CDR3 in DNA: TGTGCCAGCAGCGGACAGGGCAGCACAGATACGCAGTATTTT. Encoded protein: CASSGQGSTDTQYF.

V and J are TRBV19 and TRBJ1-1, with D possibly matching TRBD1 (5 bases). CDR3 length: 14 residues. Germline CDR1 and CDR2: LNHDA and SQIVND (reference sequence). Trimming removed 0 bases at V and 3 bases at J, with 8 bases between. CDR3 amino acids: CASSIDWGDTEAFF. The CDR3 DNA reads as TGTGCCAGTAGTATAGATTGGGGGGACACTGAAGCTTTCTTT. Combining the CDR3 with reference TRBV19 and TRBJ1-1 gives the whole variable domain DGGITQSPKYLFRKEGQNVTLSCEQNLNHDAMYWYRQDPGQGLRLIYYSQIVNDFQKGDIAEGYSVSREKKESFPLTVTSAQKNPTAFYLCASSIDWGDTEAFFGQGTRLTVV.

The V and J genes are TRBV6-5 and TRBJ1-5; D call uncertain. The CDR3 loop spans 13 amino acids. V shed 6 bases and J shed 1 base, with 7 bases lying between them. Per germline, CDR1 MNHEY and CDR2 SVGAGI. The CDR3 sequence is CASSLDSNQPQHF. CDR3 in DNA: TGTGCCAGCAGCCTAGACAGCAATCAGCCCCAGCATTTT.